What follows describes a single T cell receptor beta chain. Its antigen is currently unknown. The data originate from a study of CXCR3-negative and CXCR3-positive naive CD8 T cells. Study-wide results and caveats: Naive subsets were similarly diverse, while memory CD8+ repertoires were much less diverse. Between one naive subset and the other, surface CD5 was comparable, and TCR strength was inferred from TRB CDR3 properties.

Within the CD8+ T cell compartment, naive cells were CD45RO-CCR7+CD27+CD95-. In preparing the TRB cDNA libraries, 5' RACE with UMI labels was used. Reprocessing the 5' RACE reads, TCRdb reports a single entry for every CDR3 protein and omits DNA. The listing records about 80,000 distinct CDR3 sequences. CDR3 size: 11 residues. Germline loops: CDR1 SQVTM, CDR2 ANQGSEA. The TCR originated in a human donor in good health. Some clones in this sample may be carry-over from other donors' samples. The sample taken for sequencing was naive CXCR3- CD8+ T cells from blood. Subset defined: CD45RO-CCR7+CD27+CD95- naive CD8+ T cells lacking CXCR3 (TNR3-). The chain employs TRBV29-1 and TRBJ2-5; TCRdb calls TRBD1, which cannot be checked without DNA. CDR3 amino acids: CSVPAMETQYF.